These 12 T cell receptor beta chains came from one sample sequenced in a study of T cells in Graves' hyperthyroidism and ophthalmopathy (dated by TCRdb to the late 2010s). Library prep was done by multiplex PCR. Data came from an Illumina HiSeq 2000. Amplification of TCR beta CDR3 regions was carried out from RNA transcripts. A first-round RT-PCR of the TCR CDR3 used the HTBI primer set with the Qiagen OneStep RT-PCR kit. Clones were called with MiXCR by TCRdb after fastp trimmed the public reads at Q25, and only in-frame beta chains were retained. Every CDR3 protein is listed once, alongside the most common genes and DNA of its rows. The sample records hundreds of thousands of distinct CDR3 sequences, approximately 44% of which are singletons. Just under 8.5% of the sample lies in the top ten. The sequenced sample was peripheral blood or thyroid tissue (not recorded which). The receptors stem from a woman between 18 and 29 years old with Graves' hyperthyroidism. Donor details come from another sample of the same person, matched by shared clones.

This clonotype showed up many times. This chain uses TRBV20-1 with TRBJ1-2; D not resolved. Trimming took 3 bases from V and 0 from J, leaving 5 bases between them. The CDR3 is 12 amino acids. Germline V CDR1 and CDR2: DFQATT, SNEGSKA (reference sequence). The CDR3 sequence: CSARQPNYGYTF. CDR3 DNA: TGCAGTGCTAGGCAGCCTAACTATGGCTACACCTTC.

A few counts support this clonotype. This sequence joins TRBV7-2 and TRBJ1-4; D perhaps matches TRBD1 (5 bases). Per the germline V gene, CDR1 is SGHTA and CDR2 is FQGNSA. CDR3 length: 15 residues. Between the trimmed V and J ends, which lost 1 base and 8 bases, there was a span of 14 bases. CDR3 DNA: TGTGCCAGCAGCTTAGATTACAGGCCCTGGGAAAAACTGTTTTTT. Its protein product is CASSLDYRPWEKLFF.

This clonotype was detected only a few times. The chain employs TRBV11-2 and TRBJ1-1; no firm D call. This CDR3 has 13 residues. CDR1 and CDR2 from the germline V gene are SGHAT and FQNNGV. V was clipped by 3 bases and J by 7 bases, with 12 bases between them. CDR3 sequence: CASSFSLDGEAFF. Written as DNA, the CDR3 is TGTGCCAGCAGCTTTTCATTGGACGGTGAAGCTTTCTTT. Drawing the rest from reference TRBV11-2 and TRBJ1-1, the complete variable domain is EAGVAQSPRYKIIEKRQSVAFWCNPISGHATLYWYQQILGQGPKLLIQFQNNGVVDDSQLPKDRFSAERLKGVDSTLKIQPAKLEDSAVYLCASSFSLDGEAFFGQGTRLTVV.

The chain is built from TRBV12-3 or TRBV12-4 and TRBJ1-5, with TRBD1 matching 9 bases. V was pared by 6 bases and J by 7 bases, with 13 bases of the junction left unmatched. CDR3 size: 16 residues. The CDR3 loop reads CASREEGQGALQPQHF. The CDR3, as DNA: TGTGCCAGCAGGGAGGAGGGACAGGGTGCGTTACAGCCCCAGCATTTT.

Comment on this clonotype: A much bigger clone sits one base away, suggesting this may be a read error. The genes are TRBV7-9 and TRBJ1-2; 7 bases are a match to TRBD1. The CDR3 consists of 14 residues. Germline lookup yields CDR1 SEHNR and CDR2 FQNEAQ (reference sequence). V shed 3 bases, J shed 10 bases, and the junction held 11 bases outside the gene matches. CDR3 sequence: CASSLLTGRRDYTF. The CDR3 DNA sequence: TGTGCCAGCAGCTTGTTGACAGGGAGGCGAGACTACACCTTC.

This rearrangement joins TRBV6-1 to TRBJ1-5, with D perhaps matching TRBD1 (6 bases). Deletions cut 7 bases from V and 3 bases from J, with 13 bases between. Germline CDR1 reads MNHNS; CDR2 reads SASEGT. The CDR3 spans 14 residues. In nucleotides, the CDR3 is TGTGCCAGCACACTGGTGGGGGCCAATCAGCCCCAGCATTTT. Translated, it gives CASTLVGANQPQHF.

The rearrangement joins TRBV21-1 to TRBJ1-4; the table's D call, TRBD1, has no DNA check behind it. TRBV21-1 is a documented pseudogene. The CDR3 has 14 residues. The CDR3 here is CASSKQGVNEKLFF. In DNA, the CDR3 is TGTGCCAGCAGCAAACAGGGAGTTAATGAAAAACTGTTTTTT.

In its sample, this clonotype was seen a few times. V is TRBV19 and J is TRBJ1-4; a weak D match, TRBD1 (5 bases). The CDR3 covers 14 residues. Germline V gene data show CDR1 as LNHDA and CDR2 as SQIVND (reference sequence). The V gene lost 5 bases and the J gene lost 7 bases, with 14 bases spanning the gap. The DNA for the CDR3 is TGTGCCAGTAGTCACGGCTCGGGGGGTGAAAAACTGTTTTTT. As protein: CASSHGSGGEKLFF.

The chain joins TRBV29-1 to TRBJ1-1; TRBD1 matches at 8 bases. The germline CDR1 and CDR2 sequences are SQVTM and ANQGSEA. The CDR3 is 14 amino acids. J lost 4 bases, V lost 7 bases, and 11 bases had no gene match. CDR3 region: CSARQGQVLTEAFF. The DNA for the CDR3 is TGCAGCGCTAGACAGGGACAGGTACTCACTGAAGCTTTCTTT.

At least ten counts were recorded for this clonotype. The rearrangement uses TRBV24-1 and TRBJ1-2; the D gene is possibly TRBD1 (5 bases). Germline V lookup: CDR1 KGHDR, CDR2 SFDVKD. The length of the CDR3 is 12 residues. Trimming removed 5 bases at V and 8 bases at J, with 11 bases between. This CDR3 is CATSGTTGGYTF. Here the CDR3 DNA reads TGTGCCACCAGTGGGACAACGGGGGGCTACACCTTC.

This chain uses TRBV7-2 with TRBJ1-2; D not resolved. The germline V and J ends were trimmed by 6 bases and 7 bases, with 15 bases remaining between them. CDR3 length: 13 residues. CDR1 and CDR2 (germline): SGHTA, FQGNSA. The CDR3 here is CASSQEDWGGYTF. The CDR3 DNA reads TGTGCCAGCAGTCAAGAGGATTGGGGTGGCTACACCTTC.

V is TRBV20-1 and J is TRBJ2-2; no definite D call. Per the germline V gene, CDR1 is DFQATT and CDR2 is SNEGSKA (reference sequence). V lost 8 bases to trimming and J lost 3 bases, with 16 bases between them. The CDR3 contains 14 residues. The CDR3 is CSPIGLSYTGELFF. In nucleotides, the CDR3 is TGCAGTCCCATTGGCTTATCCTACACCGGGGAGCTGTTTTTT.